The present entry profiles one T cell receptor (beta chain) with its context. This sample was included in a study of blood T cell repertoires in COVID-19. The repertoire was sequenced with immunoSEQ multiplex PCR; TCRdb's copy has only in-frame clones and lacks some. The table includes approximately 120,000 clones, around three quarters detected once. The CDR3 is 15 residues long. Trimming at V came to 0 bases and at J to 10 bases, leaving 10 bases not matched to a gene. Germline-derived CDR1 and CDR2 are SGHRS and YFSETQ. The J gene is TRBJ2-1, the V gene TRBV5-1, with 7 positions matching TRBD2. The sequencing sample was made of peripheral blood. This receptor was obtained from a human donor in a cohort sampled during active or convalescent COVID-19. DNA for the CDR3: TGCGCCAGCAGCTTGGGCGATAGCGGGCCGGGGGAGCAGTTCTTC. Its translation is CASSLGDSGPGEQFF.